The clone carrying this T cell receptor (beta chain) was picked up a small number of times. Its target is not known. Relying on iRepertoire HTBI primers and Arm-PCR of CDR3 regions, the team built TCR beta libraries. Each CDR3 protein is one row after TCRdb ran MiXCR on the multiplex PCR reads. The sample has 430,000 or so distinct CDR3 sequences; roughly a fifth are singletons. Per germline, CDR1 MNHEY and CDR2 SVGEGT. V was trimmed by 5 bases and J by 0 bases, leaving 17 bases between them. This CDR3 region has 18 residues. Time point specified: persistent/refractory GD, antithyroid drugs over 5 years with positive TRAb. PBMC-derived RNA was used for the TCR library. Clinicians diagnosed Graves' disease using American Thyroid Association guidelines. Patients came through an endocrinology department, and that department was in Xi'an, China. The sample belongs to a study of regulatory T cells in long-lasting Graves disease.

Study-wide results and limits: Persistent Graves' disease cases displayed lower TCR diversity than newly diagnosed ones.

V and J are TRBV6-2 or TRBV6-3 and TRBJ2-6; D is unclear. This material consisted of peripheral blood mononuclear cells (PBMCs), taken when the disease was refractory, from a patient treated with antithyroid drugs. The TCR comes from a female donor with Graves disease. CDR3 protein: CASSTTPGWNSGANVLTF. The CDR3 coding sequence is TGTGCCAGCAGTACCACGCCAGGATGGAACTCTGGGGCCAACGTCCTGACTTTC.